The clone carrying this TCR beta chain was seen more than once but under ten times. As yet, its antigen is unknown. The sample comes from a study of CD8+CD57+ T cells in acquired aplastic anemia. Study-wide findings and caveats: Both patients and controls carried the same twenty-nine CD8+ CDR3 sequences.

Genomic DNA, the template, was used for profiling of the TCR beta VDJ and CDR3. TCRdb used MiXCR to reprocess the reads, holding one entry per CDR3 protein. This sample has 150,000 to 200,000 distinct CDR3 sequences, with 50% to 75% found just once. V shed 0 bases and J shed 4 bases, with 15 bases lying between them. The CDR3 length is 16 residues. Germline assignment: CDR1 SGHAT and CDR2 FQNNGV. Sequenced input: sorted CD4+, CD8+, or CD8+CD57+ T cells (not recorded which) from PBMCs. The rearrangement links TRBV11-2 to TRBJ2-5; D is perhaps TRBD2 (5 bases). This TCR was recovered from a human donor with severe aplastic anemia or a healthy control (not recorded which). The chain's CDR3 is CASSLERRQSGETQYF. CDR3 nucleotides: TGTGCCAGCAGCTTAGAGCGGAGGCAGTCTGGAGAGACCCAGTACTTC.